The 16 T cell receptor beta chains below were found in one sample sequenced in a study of T cell repertoires in cytomegalovirus infection. TCRdb used MiXCR to reprocess the reads, holding one entry per CDR3 protein. The sample has hundreds of thousands of distinct CDR3 sequences, more than 20% seen once; the top ten hold 6.5% to 10%. Sequenced: CD8+ T cells from PBMCs. The receptor set was obtained from a human donor in good health (CMV status not recorded). Some clones in this sample may be carry-over from other donors' samples.

About this clonotype: Given a much more abundant clone one base away, this may be a read error. This chain connects TRBV7-6 to TRBJ2-2, with D perhaps being TRBD1 or TRBD2 (6 bases each). The CDR3 loop spans 16 amino acids. Germline loops: CDR1 SGHVS, CDR2 FNYEAQ. CDR3 nucleotide sequence: TGTGCCAGCAGCTTAGTCGGGGGCGAGGACACCGAGGAGCTGTTTTTT. Encoded protein: CASSLVGGEDTEELFF.

The J gene is TRBJ2-5, the V gene TRBV28; D may correspond to TRBD1 or TRBD2 (6 bases each). The CDR3 contains 17 residues. Trimming took 5 bases from V and 1 from J, leaving 20 bases between them. CDR1 MDHEN and CDR2 SYDVKM come from the germline V gene. CDR3 DNA sequence: TGTGCCAGCAGTCCTTGGCGGGGCAGGGGTGTCCAAGAGACCCAGTACTTC. It yields the protein CASSPWRGRGVQETQYF.

In this sample, this clonotype turned up a few times. The chain uses TRBV28 and TRBJ2-1; 15 nucleotides match TRBD2. Trimming removed 6 bases from V and 4 bases from J; junction bases left unmatched: 10. The CDR3 covers 18 residues. CDR1 is MDHEN and CDR2 is SYDVKM in the germline V gene. The CDR3 DNA reads as TGTGCCAGCAGGCATATAGGGACTAGCGGGGGGCTATACAATGAGCAGTTCTTC. It codes for CASRHIGTSGGLYNEQFF.

The chain recombines TRBV29-1 with TRBJ1-2, with D possibly matching TRBD1 (6 bases). The CDR3 loop spans 16 amino acids. V gave up 7 bases and J gave up 2 bases, with 23 bases separating them. Per the germline V gene, CDR1 is SQVTM and CDR2 is ANQGSEA. Written as DNA, the CDR3 is TGCAGCGCTCCCGCCTTCGACAGGTCAGCAAACTATGGCTACACCTTC. This translates into CSAPAFDRSANYGYTF.

At least ten counts were recorded for this clonotype. The chain has TRBV12-3 or TRBV12-4 and TRBJ1-2; D is unresolved. The CDR3 covers 15 residues. Trimming removed 3 bases at V and 8 bases at J, with 19 bases between. The CDR3 nucleotides are TGTGCCAGCAGTTTTTGGGTCGCCTTCAAAGGGGGCTACACCTTC. It codes for CASSFWVAFKGGYTF.

This clonotype was recorded many times. V is TRBV12-3 or TRBV12-4 and J is TRBJ2-7, with D unclear. V lost 1 base and J lost 3, with 7 bases in between. The CDR3 is made up of 13 amino acids. CDR3 DNA: TGTGCCAGCAGTTTAGGTCCAGTCTACGAGCAGTACGTC. It encodes CASSLGPVYEQYV.

In this sample, this clonotype turned up a few times. One end of the junction is discordant with germline, which a read error may explain. The chain is built from TRBV7-9 and TRBJ2-3; no definite D call. This CDR3 region has 16 residues. Germline V lookup: CDR1 SEHNR, CDR2 FQNEAQ (reference sequence). The CDR3 here is CASSEIKEGLTHTQYF. The CDR3 DNA reads as TGTGCCAGCAGCGAAATAAAGGAAGGGCTCACACATACGCAGTATTTT.

CDR3 amino acids: CASSLWDVKQPQHF. DNA for the CDR3: TGTGCCAGCAGTTTATGGGACGTGAAACAGCCCCAGCATTTT. The rearrangement joins TRBV28 to TRBJ1-5; unclear D gene. CDR3 length: 14 amino acids. With 0 bases removed from V and 7 bases from J, the gap between germline ends came to 10 bases. Germline assignment: CDR1 MDHEN and CDR2 SYDVKM.

This clonotype was seen a few times. The rearrangement links TRBV20-1 to TRBJ1-1, with TRBD1 identical over 9 bases. Unmatched junction bases numbered 15, after V lost 4 bases and J lost 6 bases. The germline V gene encodes CDR1 DFQATT and CDR2 SNEGSKA (reference sequence). The CDR3 covers 16 residues. Here the CDR3 DNA reads TGCAGTGCTAAACGAATAAACAGGGGGCGCGAATCTGAAGCTTTCTTT. This sequence encodes CSAKRINRGRESEAFF.

This chain connects TRBV9 to TRBJ2-3, with 8 bases that match TRBD2. CDR1 is SGDLS and CDR2 is YYNGEE in the germline V gene. Trimming at V came to 4 bases and at J to 3 bases, leaving 10 bases not matched to a gene. The CDR3 sequence is 16 residues long. This CDR3 is CASSRLGLARTDTQYF. CDR3 DNA: TGTGCCAGCAGCCGACTCGGACTAGCCCGGACAGATACGCAGTATTTT.

A few counts support this clonotype. This chain links TRBV7-6 with TRBJ2-6; D remains ambiguous. V was trimmed by 4 bases and J by 4 bases, leaving 11 bases between them. The CDR3 covers 15 residues. The germline CDR1 and CDR2 sequences are SGHVS and FNYEAQ. CDR3 nucleotides: TGTGCCAGCAGCTATACTGCTACCGGGGCCAACGTCCTGACTTTC. Its translation is CASSYTATGANVLTF.

The chain recombines TRBV29-1 with TRBJ1-2, with TRBD1 matching 9 bases. The germline CDR1 and CDR2 sequences are SQVTM and ANQGSEA. The CDR3 is 15 residues long. The J segment lost 4 bases and the V segment lost 2 bases, leaving 8 bases of the junction unmatched. The CDR3 region is CSVETDRDRVYGYTF. The CDR3 nucleotides read TGCAGCGTTGAAACGGACCGGGACAGGGTCTATGGCTACACCTTC.

This clonotype was detected ten times or more. V is TRBV28 and J is TRBJ2-7; 11 bases agree with TRBD1. The CDR3 runs to 17 residues. Trimming removed 2 bases from V and 1 base from J; junction bases left unmatched: 7. Germline values: CDR1 MDHEN, CDR2 SYDVKM. DNA of the CDR3: TGTGCCAGCAGTTTAAACCCCGGGACAGGGGGGTCCTACGAGCAGTACGTC. Translating it yields CASSLNPGTGGSYEQYV.

The sample holds many counts of this clonotype. V is TRBV27 and J is TRBJ2-1; D is possibly TRBD2 (6 bases). Trimming took off 5 bases at V and 10 bases at J, with 18 bases between the two ends. The germline gives CDR1 MNHEY, CDR2 SMNVEV (reference sequence). The CDR3 totals 14 residues. DNA of the CDR3: TGTGCCAGCAGTCTCCGGGCGGGGCGAGCGGAGCAGTTCTTC. Amino acids: CASSLRAGRAEQFF.

The table lists this clonotype with a few counts. The genes are TRBV29-1 and TRBJ1-3; weak D call: TRBD1 (6 bases). The germline CDR1 and CDR2 sequences are SQVTM and ANQGSEA. This CDR3 has 17 amino acids. Trimming took 1 base from V and 2 from J, leaving 18 bases between them. The CDR3 region is CSVEAASGARPGNTIYF. The CDR3 DNA follows: TGCAGCGTTGAAGCGGCATCGGGGGCTAGACCTGGAAACACCATATATTTT. Full variable domain (rest looked up from reference TRBV29-1 and TRBJ1-3): SAVISQKPSRDICQRGTSLTIQCQVDSQVTMMFWYRQQPGQSLTLIATANQGSEATYESGFVIDKFPISRPNLTFSTLTVSNMSPEDSSIYLCSVEAASGARPGNTIYFGEGSWLTVV.

This clonotype was seen only a few times. The rearrangement links TRBV6-1 to TRBJ2-3; D is unclear. V shed 1 base and J shed 2 bases, with 13 bases lying between them. The germline V gene encodes CDR1 MNHNS and CDR2 SASEGT. The CDR3 loop spans 16 amino acids. This CDR3 is CASSEETGRLTDTQYF. The CDR3 DNA reads TGTGCCAGCAGTGAAGAGACCGGGCGACTCACAGATACGCAGTATTTT.